This T cell receptor (beta chain) was captured in a study of T cells in localized non-small cell lung cancer. Germline assignment: CDR1 MNHEY and CDR2 SMNVEV (reference sequence). With 6 bases removed from V and 12 bases from J, the gap between germline ends came to 18 bases. This CDR3 comprises 13 residues. This clone appeared once. Produced via immunoSEQ multiplex PCR; TCRdb's table is partial and in-frame only. The repertoire includes 65,000 to 80,000 clones, roughly 84% of them detected once, and 1.3% sits in the top ten. The specimen was peripheral blood, collected before any cancer treatment. The rearrangement uses TRBV27 and TRBJ2-1, with D possibly being TRBD2 (5 bases). This receptor was identified in a female donor older than 55 with stage I lung adenocarcinoma. This CDR3 reads CASSPTLRRGQFF. The CDR3 DNA is TGTGCCAGCAGCCCAACCCTTCGACGGGGGCAGTTCTTC.